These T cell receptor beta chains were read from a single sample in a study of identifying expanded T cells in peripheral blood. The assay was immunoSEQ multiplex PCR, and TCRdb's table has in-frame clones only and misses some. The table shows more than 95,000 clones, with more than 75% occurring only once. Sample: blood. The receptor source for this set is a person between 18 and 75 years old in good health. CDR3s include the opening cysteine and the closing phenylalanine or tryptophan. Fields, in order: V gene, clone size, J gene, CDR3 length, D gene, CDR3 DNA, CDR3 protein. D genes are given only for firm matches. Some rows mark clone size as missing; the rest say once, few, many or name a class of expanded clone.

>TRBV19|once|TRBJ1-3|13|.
TGTGCCAGTAACAAAAATGGAGGGAACACCATATATTTT
CASNKNGGNTIYF
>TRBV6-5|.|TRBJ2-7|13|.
TGTGCCAGCAGTTATGATTACACCTACGAGCAGTACTTC
CASSYDYTYEQYF
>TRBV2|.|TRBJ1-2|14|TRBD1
TGTGCCAGCAGTAGACAGGGGACAGGCTATGGCTACACCTTC
CASSRQGTGYGYTF
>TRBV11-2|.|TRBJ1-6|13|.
TGTGCCAGCAGCTTAGGGGGGGGTTCACCCCTCCACTTT
CASSLGGGSPLHF
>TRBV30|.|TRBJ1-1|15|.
TGTGCCTGGAGTGTACAGGTAGGGGTTGCGACTGAAGCTTTCTTT
CAWSVQVGVATEAFF
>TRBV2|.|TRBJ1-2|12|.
TGTGCCAGCACCGGACGCCAGTATGGCTACACCTTC
CASTGRQYGYTF
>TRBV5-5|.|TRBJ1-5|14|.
TGTGCCAGCAGCTTGGATGGGCTGTATCAGCCCCAGCATTTT
CASSLDGLYQPQHF
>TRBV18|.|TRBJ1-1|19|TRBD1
TGTGCCAGCTCACCAACCAGGTCCGGGACAGGGGTTATGAACACTGAAGCTTTCTTT
CASSPTRSGTGVMNTEAFF
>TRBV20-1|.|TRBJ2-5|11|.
TGCAGTGCTAGAGATCGCCAGACCCAGTACTTC
CSARDRQTQYF
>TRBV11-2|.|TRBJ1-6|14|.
TGTGCCAGCAGCCCTGGACAGACGAATTCACCCCTCCACTTT
CASSPGQTNSPLHF
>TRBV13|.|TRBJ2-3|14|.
TGTGCCAGCAGCACGAACAGGGGCACAGATACGCAGTATTTT
CASSTNRGTDTQYF
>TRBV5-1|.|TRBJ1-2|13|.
TGCGCCAGCAGCTTGGTTGCAGAATATGGCTACACCTTC
CASSLVAEYGYTF
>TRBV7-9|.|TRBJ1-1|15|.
TGTGCCAGCAACCTCTGGGGGAGTGGGGACACTGAAGCTTTCTTT
CASNLWGSGDTEAFF
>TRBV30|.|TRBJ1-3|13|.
TGTGCCTGGAATGGGGGATCTGGAAACACCATATATTTT
CAWNGGSGNTIYF
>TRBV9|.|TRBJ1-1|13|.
TGTGCCAGCAGCGAGGGGGGGAACACTGAAGCTTTCTTT
CASSEGGNTEAFF
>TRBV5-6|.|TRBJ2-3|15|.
TGTGCCAGCAGCTTGGGCAGGGGTAGCACAGATACGCAGTATTTT
CASSLGRGSTDTQYF
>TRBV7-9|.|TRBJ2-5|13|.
TGTGCCAGCAGCGCATACAGGGAAGAGACCCAGTACTTC
CASSAYREETQYF
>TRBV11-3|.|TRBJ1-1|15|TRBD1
TGTGCCAGCAGCTCTGAGGGACAGCGATCGGTGCTAGCTTTCTTT
CASSSEGQRSVLAFF
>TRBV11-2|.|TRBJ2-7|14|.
TGTGCCAGCAGCTTGGGGCTGGGCTCCTACGAGCAGTACTTC
CASSLGLGSYEQYF
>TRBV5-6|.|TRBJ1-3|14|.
TGTGCCAGCAGCTTAGGCTTCTCTGGAAACACCATATATTTT
CASSLGFSGNTIYF
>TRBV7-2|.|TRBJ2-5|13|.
TGTGCCAGCAGAGCCCCACCAGTGGAGACCCAGTACTTC
CASRAPPVETQYF
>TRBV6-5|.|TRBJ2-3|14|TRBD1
TGTGCCAGGAGACAGGGGGCGCTGGGAGATACGCAGTATTTT
CARRQGALGDTQYF
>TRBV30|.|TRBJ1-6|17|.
TGTGCCTGGAGTGTAAGGCAGACGAGCTCCTATAATTCACCCCTCCACTTT
CAWSVRQTSSYNSPLHF
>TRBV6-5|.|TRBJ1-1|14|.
TGTGCCAGCAGTTACCACCCGGGAACAACTGAAGCTTTCTTT
CASSYHPGTTEAFF
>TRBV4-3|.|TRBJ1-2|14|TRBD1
TGCGCCAGCAGCCACGGACAGGGGATAAGGGGCTACACCTTC
CASSHGQGIRGYTF
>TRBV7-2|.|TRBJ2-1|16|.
TGTGCCAGCAGCTTAATGGCCCTGAGAAGGGCGTCCGCCCAGTTCTTC
CASSLMALRRASAQFF
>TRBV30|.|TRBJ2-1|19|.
TGTGCCTGGAATGGGGGGTTAGCAAACTACCTAAGCTCCTACAATGAGCAGTTCTTC
CAWNGGLANYLSSYNEQFF
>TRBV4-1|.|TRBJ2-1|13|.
TGCGCCAGCAGCCAAGGTCAGGGTTTGGAGCAGTTCTTC
CASSQGQGLEQFF
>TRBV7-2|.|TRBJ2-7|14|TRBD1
TGTGCCAGCAGCTCCGGGACAGGACCCTACGAGCAGTACTTC
CASSSGTGPYEQYF
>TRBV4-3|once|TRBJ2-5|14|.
TGCGCCAGCAGCCAAGATGCAGGGGAAGAGACCCAGTACTTC
CASSQDAGEETQYF
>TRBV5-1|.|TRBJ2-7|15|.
TGCGCCAGCAGCCCGGGAGAGGCCTACACGTACGAGCAGTACTTC
CASSPGEAYTYEQYF
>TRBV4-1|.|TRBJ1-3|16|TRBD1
TGCGCCAGCAGCCGACTAGACAGGGACTCTGGAAACACCATATATTTT
CASSRLDRDSGNTIYF
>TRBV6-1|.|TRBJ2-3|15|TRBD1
TGTGCCAGCAGTCGGGACAGGGGTCCCACAGATACGCAGTATTTT
CASSRDRGPTDTQYF
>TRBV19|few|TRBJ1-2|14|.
TGTGCCAGTAGTCGCGGGACGGATATCTATGGCTACACCTTC
CASSRGTDIYGYTF
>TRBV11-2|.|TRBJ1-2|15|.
TGTGCCAGCAGCTTAGAGGGGTCTCCGTGGGGTGGCTACACCTTC
CASSLEGSPWGGYTF
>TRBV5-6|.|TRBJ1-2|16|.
TGTGCCAGCAGCTTGGGACACTCCGGAGGACTCTATGGCTACACCTTC
CASSLGHSGGLYGYTF
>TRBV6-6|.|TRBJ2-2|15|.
TGTGCCAGCATCCCAGTGGGTGGGAACACCGGGGAGCTGTTTTTT
CASIPVGGNTGELFF
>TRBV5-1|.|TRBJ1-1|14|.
TGCGCCAGCAGCTTGGCGGGGTGGCCAGCCCAGGCTTTCTTT
CASSLAGWPAQAFF
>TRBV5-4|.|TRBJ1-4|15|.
TGTGCCAGCAGCTTGGCGGAGGGTCCGGATGAAAAACTGTTTTTT
CASSLAEGPDEKLFF
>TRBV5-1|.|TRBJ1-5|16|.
TGCGCCAGCAGCTTGGTGGCACATAATAGCAATCAGCCCCAGCATTTT
CASSLVAHNSNQPQHF
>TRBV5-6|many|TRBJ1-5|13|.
TGTGCCAGCAGCTCGGGTGGGACTGGACCCCAGCATTTT
CASSSGGTGPQHF
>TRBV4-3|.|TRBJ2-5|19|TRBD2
TGCGCCAGCAGCCAAGTGAACTGGAGACTAGCGGGGGGTCGGGAGACCCAGTACTTC
CASSQVNWRLAGGRETQYF
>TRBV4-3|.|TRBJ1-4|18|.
TGCGCCAGCAGCCAAGATACCTCTAGAGGCGACCTTAATGAAAAACTGTTTTTT
CASSQDTSRGDLNEKLFF
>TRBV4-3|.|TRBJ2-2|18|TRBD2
TGCGCCAGCAGCCAATGGACTAGCGGGGGGCCGGGCACCGGGGAGCTGTTTTTT
CASSQWTSGGPGTGELFF
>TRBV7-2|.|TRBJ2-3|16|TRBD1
TGTGCCAGCAGCTCCCGGGGACAGACTAGCACAGATACGCAGTATTTT
CASSSRGQTSTDTQYF
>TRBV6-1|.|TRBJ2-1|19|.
TGTGCCAGCAGTGAAGTTATGGGGTTCGGCGCACGGAGGGGCAATGAGCAGTTCTTC
CASSEVMGFGARRGNEQFF
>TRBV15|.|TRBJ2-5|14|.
TGTGCCACCAGCAGAGAACGGGCCTTCGAGACCCAGTACTTC
CATSRERAFETQYF
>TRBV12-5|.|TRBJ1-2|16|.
TGTGCTAGTGGTACCCCAAGATCAGGGACGTTCTATGGCTACACCTTC
CASGTPRSGTFYGYTF
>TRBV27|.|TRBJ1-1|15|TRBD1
TGTGCCAGCAGTCCCGGACGGACAGGGCGGACTGAAGCTTTCTTT
CASSPGRTGRTEAFF
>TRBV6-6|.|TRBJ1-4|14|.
TGTGCCAGCAGTTACTCAGGGGTCGGGAATAGGCTGTTTTTT
CASSYSGVGNRLFF